These 13 T cell receptor beta chains originate from one sample sequenced in a study of regulatory T cells in long-lasting Graves disease. Described time point: newly diagnosed GD, antithyroid drugs for less than 3 months. PBMCs were the source of the RNA used for TCR sequencing. CDR3-region Arm-PCR and iRepertoire HTBI primers produced the TCR beta libraries. TCRdb processed the multiplex PCR reads anew with MiXCR; each CDR3 protein has one entry. The sample comprises 520,000 or so distinct CDR3 sequences, around 12% of which are singletons, and around 9.3% rests with the top ten. In addition, the sample was reused for a study of T cells in Graves' hyperthyroidism and ophthalmopathy.

Source: peripheral blood mononuclear cells (PBMCs), taken at new diagnosis, from a patient treated with antithyroid drugs. The source is a woman between 25 and 40 years old with Graves disease.

This clonotype has more than one count but fewer than ten. The chain recombines TRBV6-2 or TRBV6-3 with TRBJ2-7; 11 bases map to TRBD2. Germline lookup yields CDR1 MNHEY and CDR2 SVGEGT. The V segment lost 4 bases and the J segment 0 bases; nucleotides outside the gene matches: 8. The CDR3 totals 17 residues. CDR3 DNA: TGTGCCAGCAGTTTCCCTAGCGGGAGGACTAGCTCCTACGAGCAGTACTTC. It yields the protein CASSFPSGRTSSYEQYF.

CDR3 region: CSVDGTGPSSTQYF. CDR3 coding DNA: TGCAGCGTTGATGGGACAGGCCCGAGCAGTACGCAGTATTTT. The chain joins TRBV29-1 to TRBJ2-3; 8 bases match TRBD1. Germline V gene lookup returns CDR1 SQVTM and CDR2 ANQGSEA. V lost 3 bases, J lost 8 bases, and 10 bases stayed unmatched. The CDR3 has 14 amino acids.

This clonotype was seen repeatedly, ten times or more. This chain uses TRBV28 with TRBJ2-6; no definite D call. Germline values: CDR1 MDHEN, CDR2 SYDVKM. This CDR3 has 16 residues. V was trimmed by 7 bases and J by 2 bases, leaving 15 bases between them. CDR3 region: CASTYTEEAGANVLTF. The CDR3 DNA sequence: TGTGCCAGCACCTATACCGAAGAAGCTGGGGCCAACGTCCTGACTTTC.

A few counts support this clonotype. The genes are TRBV6-1 and TRBJ2-7, with 12 positions matching TRBD2. This CDR3 has 13 amino acids. V was pared by 10 bases and J by 6 bases, with 7 bases of the junction left unmatched. CDR1 and CDR2 (germline): MNHNS, SASEGT. CDR3 sequence reads: CAIRLAGAGEQYF. CDR3 sequence (DNA): TGTGCCATCCGACTAGCGGGAGCTGGCGAGCAGTACTTC.

As for this clonotype: Possible read error: a much larger clone is one base away. This chain links TRBV2 with TRBJ2-1; D not certain. Germline V gives CDR1 SNHLY, CDR2 FYNNEI. The length of the CDR3 is 14 residues. DNA of the CDR3: TGTGCCAGCTCCAGGACGGATTTTGACAATGGGCAGTTCTTC. Encoded protein: CASSRTDFDNGQFF.

The chain combines TRBV7-9 with TRBJ1-5; D remains unclear. V lost 2 bases, J lost 0 bases, and 5 bases lay in between. The CDR3 is made up of 14 amino acids. The germline V gene encodes CDR1 SEHNR and CDR2 FQNEAQ (reference sequence). CDR3 loop: CASSLKDSNQPQHF. Here the CDR3 DNA reads TGTGCCAGCAGCTTAAAAGATAGCAATCAGCCCCAGCATTTT.

This clonotype has a handful of counts. The chain joins TRBV7-6 to TRBJ1-2, with 12 bases that match TRBD1. Unmatched junction bases numbered 10, after V lost 1 base and J lost 7 bases. The CDR3 consists of 17 residues. Germline V gives CDR1 SGHVS, CDR2 FNYEAQ. The CDR3 here is CASSLVGTGGRLVGYTF. The CDR3 coding sequence is TGTGCCAGCAGCTTAGTGGGGACAGGGGGCCGGTTAGTTGGCTACACCTTC. The full variable domain, in which reference TRBV7-6 and TRBJ1-2 provide the parts outside the CDR3, is GAGVSQSPRYKVTKRGQDVALRCDPISGHVSLYWYRQALGQGPEFLTYFNYEAQQDKSGLPNDRFSAERPEGSISTLTIQRTEQRDSAMYRCASSLVGTGGRLVGYTFGSGTRLTVV.

This clonotype was observed at least ten times. The rearrangement joins TRBV18 to TRBJ2-1; D is ambiguous. CDR1 and CDR2 (germline): KGHSH, LQKENI. Between the trimmed V and J ends, which lost 0 bases and 7 bases, there was a span of 7 bases. This CDR3 is 13 amino acids long. The CDR3 sequence is CASSPPSSNEQFF. The CDR3 coding sequence is TGTGCCAGCTCACCACCGTCTTCTAATGAGCAGTTCTTC.

This clonotype was picked up many times. The chain joins TRBV12-3 or TRBV12-4 to TRBJ2-7; D gene unclear. V was cut by 3 bases and J by 2 bases, with 14 bases left in between. This CDR3 contains 15 residues. The CDR3 loop reads CASSFLWDSPYEQYF. Here the CDR3 DNA reads TGTGCCAGCAGTTTTTTGTGGGATTCCCCCTACGAGCAGTACTTC.

This clonotype occurred many times. V is TRBV18 and J is TRBJ1-1; D gene uncertain. The germline V and J ends were trimmed by 8 bases and 2 bases, with 18 bases remaining between them. Germline loops: CDR1 KGHSH, CDR2 LQKENI. The CDR3 is 15 residues long. The CDR3 spells CASSPPSAGNTEAFF. The CDR3 DNA follows: TGTGCCAGCAGTCCCCCCAGTGCTGGAAACACTGAAGCTTTCTTT.

This clonotype was seen more than once but under ten times. This chain connects TRBV10-3 to TRBJ1-3, with D possibly matching TRBD1 (6 bases). Germline lookup yields CDR1 ENHRY and CDR2 SYGVKD. The CDR3 consists of 16 residues. V gave up 6 bases and J gave up 2 bases, with 17 bases separating them. In DNA form, the CDR3 reads TGTGCCATCAGCCAAAGGGCAGGGGTAACTGGAAACACCATATATTTT. This codes for CAISQRAGVTGNTIYF.

The table lists this clonotype with a few counts. The J gene is TRBJ2-4, the V gene TRBV19; perhaps TRBD1 as D (6 bases). Trimming left V 2 bases short and J 0 bases short, with 11 bases between. The CDR3 totals 16 residues. CDR1 is LNHDA, CDR2 SQIVND, per germline (reference sequence). CDR3 coding DNA: TGTGCCAGTAGTATATGGACAGCGCTAGCCAAAAACATTCAGTACTTC. Protein: CASSIWTALAKNIQYF.

This clonotype has more than one count but fewer than ten. This chain uses TRBV30 with TRBJ1-5, with unresolved D. Looked up from germline, CDR1 is GTSNPN and CDR2 is SVGIG (reference sequence). Trimming cost V 1 base and J 2 bases, with 12 bases left between them. This CDR3 is built from 15 residues. The CDR3 protein is CAWSAWGSGNQPQHF. Here the CDR3 DNA reads TGTGCCTGGAGTGCGTGGGGTAGCGGCAATCAGCCCCAGCATTTT.